Presented here are 6 T cell receptor beta chains from one specimen sequenced in a study of blood T cell repertoires in COVID-19. The repertoire was sequenced with immunoSEQ multiplex PCR; TCRdb's copy has only in-frame clones and lacks some. The table lists nearly 200,000 clones, 70% to 85% of them singletons. Sequenced: peripheral blood. The receptor source for this set is a human donor with acute or convalescent COVID-19. The donor label of this sample is uncertain.

The genes are TRBV18 and TRBJ2-7; 7 bases are a match to TRBD1. Germline trimming cut 1 base from V and 5 bases from J; bases unmatched to any gene: 5. In germline, CDR1 is KGHSH, CDR2 LQKENI. This CDR3 is 14 amino acids long. DNA of the CDR3: TGTGCCAGCTCACCACAAAACAGGGGAAACGAGCAGTACTTC. It translates to CASSPQNRGNEQYF.

This clone was recorded only once. The chain is built from TRBV7-3 and TRBJ2-7; 10 bases line up with TRBD1. The germline V gene has CDR1 SGHTA and CDR2 FQGTGA. Trimming cost V 4 bases and J 3 bases; bases outside gene matches: 3. This CDR3 has 14 amino acids. The CDR3, as DNA: TGTGCCAGCAGCTACGGGGACAGGGGCTACGAGCAGTACTTC. This codes for CASSYGDRGYEQYF.

This clone was seen just once. This chain links TRBV21-1 with TRBJ2-1; TRBD2, the table's D call, was not compared with the DNA. TRBV21-1 is given as a pseudogene. CDR3 length equals 15 residues. DNA of the CDR3: TGTGCCAGCAGCGCACTAGCGGCAACCTACAATGAGCAGTTCTTC. Its protein is CASSALAATYNEQFF.

The V call is TRBV7-3, the J call TRBJ1-5; a possible D gene is TRBD1 (6 bases). The CDR3 runs 13 residues. Germline V lookup: CDR1 SGHTA, CDR2 FQGTGA. The germline V and J ends were trimmed by 5 bases and 4 bases, with 9 bases remaining between them. The CDR3 region has the DNA TGTGCCAGCAGCCTGGACAGAAATCAGCCCCAGCATTTT. Protein sequence: CASSLDRNQPQHF.

The chain employs TRBV21-1 and TRBJ1-1. TRBV21-1 is a pseudogene segment. The CDR3 loop spans 15 amino acids. The CDR3 spells CASSKEAGRVLAAFF. The CDR3 DNA reads TGTGCCAGCAGCAAAGAGGCCGGGAGGGTTCTAGCAGCTTTCTTT.

The CDR3 DNA reads TGTGCCAGCAGCCAGACGGGAGGGCCGAGGAATGAGCAGTTCTTC. It encodes CASSQTGGPRNEQFF. This chain uses TRBV14 with TRBJ2-1; 8 bases match TRBD2. From germline, CDR1 is SGHDN and CDR2 FVKESK. This CDR3 has 15 residues. V dropped 3 bases and J dropped 7; count of bases not matched to a gene: 8.